This T cell receptor beta chain emerged from a study of regulatory T cells. The study's findings and limits: Hydrophobic residues at CDR3 positions 6 and 7 were enriched in conventional CD4+ T cells of CD3G-deficient patients.

For this clone: Its cognate antigen is unknown.

Patients aged 2 to 39 years had fewer naive T cells. Sorting split CD4+ cells into CD25-high CD127-low Tregs and CD25-low CD127-high conventional T cells. CDR1 and CDR2 from the germline V gene are MNHNS and SASEGT. Trimming took 3 bases from V and 8 from J; bases not matched to a gene: 12. The CDR3 consists of 16 residues. The PCR used 52 TRBV and 13 TRBJ primers. Profiling relied on immunoSEQ multiplex PCR, and the TCRdb table lists in-frame clones only, not all of them. The profile covers some 23,000 clones, with about 88% appearing a single time and approximately 1.3% taken by the ten largest. This receptor was taken from a child younger than 18 with CD3G deficiency. This rearrangement joins TRBV6-1 to TRBJ1-2; 10 nucleotides align to TRBD1. Material for sequencing was conventional CD4+ T cells sorted from blood. This CDR3 reads CASSESRDRGIRGYTF. The CDR3 DNA reads as TGTGCCAGCAGTGAGAGCCGGGACAGGGGAATTCGAGGCTACACCTTC.